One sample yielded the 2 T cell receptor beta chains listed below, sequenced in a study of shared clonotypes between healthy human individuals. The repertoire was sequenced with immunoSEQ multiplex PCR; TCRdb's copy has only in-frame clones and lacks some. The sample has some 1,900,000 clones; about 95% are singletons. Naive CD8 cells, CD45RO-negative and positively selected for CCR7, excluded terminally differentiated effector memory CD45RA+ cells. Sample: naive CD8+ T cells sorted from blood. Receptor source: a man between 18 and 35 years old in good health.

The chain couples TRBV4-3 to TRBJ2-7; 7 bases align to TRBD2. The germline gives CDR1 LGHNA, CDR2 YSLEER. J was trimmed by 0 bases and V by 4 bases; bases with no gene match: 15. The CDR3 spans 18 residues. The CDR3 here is CASSPEVYGTTSSYEQYF. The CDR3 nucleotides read TGCGCCAGCAGCCCGGAGGTTTATGGGACTACGAGCTCCTACGAGCAGTACTTC.

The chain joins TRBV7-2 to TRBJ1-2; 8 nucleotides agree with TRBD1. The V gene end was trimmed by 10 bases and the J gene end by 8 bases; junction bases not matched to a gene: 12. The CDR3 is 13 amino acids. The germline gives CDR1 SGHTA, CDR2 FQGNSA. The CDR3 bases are TGTGCCAAATACGAACTGGACAGGGACGGCTACACCTTC. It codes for CAKYELDRDGYTF.